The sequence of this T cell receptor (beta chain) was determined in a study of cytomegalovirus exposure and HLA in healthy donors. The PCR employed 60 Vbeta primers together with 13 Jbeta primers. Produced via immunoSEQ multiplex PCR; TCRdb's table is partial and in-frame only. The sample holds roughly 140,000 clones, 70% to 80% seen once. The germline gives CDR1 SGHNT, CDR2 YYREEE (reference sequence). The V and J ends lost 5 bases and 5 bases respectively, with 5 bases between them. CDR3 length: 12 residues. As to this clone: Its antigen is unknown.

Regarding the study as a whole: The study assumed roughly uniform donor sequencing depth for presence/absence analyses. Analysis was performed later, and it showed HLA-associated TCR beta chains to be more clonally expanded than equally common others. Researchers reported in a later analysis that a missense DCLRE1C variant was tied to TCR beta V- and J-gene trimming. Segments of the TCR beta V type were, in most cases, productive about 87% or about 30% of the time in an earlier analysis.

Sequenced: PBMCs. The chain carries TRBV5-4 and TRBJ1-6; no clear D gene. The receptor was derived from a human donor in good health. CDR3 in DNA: TGTGCCAGCAGACAAAATAATTCACCCCTCCACTTT. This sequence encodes CASRQNNSPLHF.